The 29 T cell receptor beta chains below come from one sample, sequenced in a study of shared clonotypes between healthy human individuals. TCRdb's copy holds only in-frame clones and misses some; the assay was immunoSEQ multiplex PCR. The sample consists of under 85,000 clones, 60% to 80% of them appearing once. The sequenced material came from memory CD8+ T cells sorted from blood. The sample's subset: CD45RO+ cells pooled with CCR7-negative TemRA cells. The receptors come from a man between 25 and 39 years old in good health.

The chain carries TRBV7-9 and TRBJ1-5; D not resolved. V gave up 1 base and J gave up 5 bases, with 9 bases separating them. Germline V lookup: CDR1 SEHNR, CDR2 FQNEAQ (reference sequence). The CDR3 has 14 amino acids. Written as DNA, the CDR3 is TGTGCCAGCAGCTTAGACGGGAGGCATCAGCCCCAGCATTTT. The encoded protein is CASSLDGRHQPQHF.

The CDR3 nucleotides read TGTGCCAGCAGCTTAGAACTAGCGGCCTCCTACGAGCAGTACTTC. Amino acids: CASSLELAASYEQYF. The rearrangement uses TRBV7-9 and TRBJ2-7, with 8 bases lining up with TRBD2. The CDR3 extends over 15 amino acids. V was clipped by 1 base and J by 0 bases; unmatched bases: 2. Germline CDR1 and CDR2: SEHNR and FQNEAQ (reference sequence).

CDR3 residues: CASSPDWDSSNYGYTF. The CDR3, as DNA: TGCGCCAGCAGTCCAGATTGGGACAGCTCTAACTATGGCTACACCTTC. The chain employs TRBV4-3 and TRBJ1-2, with TRBD1 identical over 7 bases. CDR1 and CDR2 (germline): LGHNA, YSLEER. The CDR3 extends over 16 amino acids. V was pared by 6 bases and J by 0 bases, with 10 bases of the junction left unmatched.

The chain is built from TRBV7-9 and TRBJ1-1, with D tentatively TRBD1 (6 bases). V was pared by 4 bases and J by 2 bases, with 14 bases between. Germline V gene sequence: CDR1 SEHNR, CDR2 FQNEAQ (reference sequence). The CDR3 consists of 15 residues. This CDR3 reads CASSSPDRYNTEAFF. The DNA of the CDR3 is TGTGCCAGCAGCTCACCCGACAGGTATAACACTGAAGCTTTCTTT.

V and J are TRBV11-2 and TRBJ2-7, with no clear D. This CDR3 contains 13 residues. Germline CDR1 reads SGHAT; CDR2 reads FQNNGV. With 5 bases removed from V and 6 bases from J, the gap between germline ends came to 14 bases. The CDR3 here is CASSGPASLEQYF. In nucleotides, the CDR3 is TGTGCCAGCAGCGGCCCCGCTAGTCTCGAGCAGTACTTC.

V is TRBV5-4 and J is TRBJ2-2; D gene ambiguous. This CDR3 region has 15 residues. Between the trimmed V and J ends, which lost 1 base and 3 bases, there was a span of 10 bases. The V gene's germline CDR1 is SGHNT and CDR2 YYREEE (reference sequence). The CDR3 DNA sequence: TGTGCCAGCAGCTTGTACGGCAGCTACACCGGGGAGCTGTTTTTT. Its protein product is CASSLYGSYTGELFF.

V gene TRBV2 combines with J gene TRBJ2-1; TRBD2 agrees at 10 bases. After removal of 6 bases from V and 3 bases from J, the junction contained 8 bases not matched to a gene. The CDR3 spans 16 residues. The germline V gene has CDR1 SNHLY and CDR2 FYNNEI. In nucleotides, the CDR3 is TGTGCCAGCAGCGCTCTCTCTAGCGGGGGCTACAATGAGCAGTTCTTC. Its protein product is CASSALSSGGYNEQFF.

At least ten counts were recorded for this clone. DNA for the CDR3: TGTGCCAGCAGCCCCGAAGGGGTTGCCTACGAGCAGTACTTC. This codes for CASSPEGVAYEQYF. The rearrangement uses TRBV7-8 and TRBJ2-7, with a tentative D call TRBD1 (5 bases). V was shortened by 5 bases and J by 2 bases, with 13 bases between the two germline ends. CDR3 length: 14 residues. CDR1 SGHVS and CDR2 FQNEAQ come from the germline V gene. Full variable domain (missing parts from reference TRBV7-8 and TRBJ2-7): GAGVSQSPRYKVAKRGQDVALRCDPISGHVSLFWYQQALGQGPEFLTYFQNEAQLDKSGLPSDRFFAERPEGSVSTLKIQRTQQEDSAVYLCASSPEGVAYEQYFGPGTRLTVT.

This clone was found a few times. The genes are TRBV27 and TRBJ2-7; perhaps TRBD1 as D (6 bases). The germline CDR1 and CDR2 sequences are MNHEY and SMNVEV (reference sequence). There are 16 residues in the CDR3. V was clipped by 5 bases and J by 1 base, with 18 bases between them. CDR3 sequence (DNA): TGTGCCAGCAGTCTCTCGAGGGGGTTTGTTTCCTACGAGCAGTACTTC. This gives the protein CASSLSRGFVSYEQYF.

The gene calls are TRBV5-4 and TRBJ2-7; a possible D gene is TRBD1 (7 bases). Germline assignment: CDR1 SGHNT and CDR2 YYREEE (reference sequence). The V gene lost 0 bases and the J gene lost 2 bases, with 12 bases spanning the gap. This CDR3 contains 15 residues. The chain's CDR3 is CASSLGAGQTYEQYF. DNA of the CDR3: TGTGCCAGCAGCTTGGGGGCGGGACAGACCTACGAGCAGTACTTC. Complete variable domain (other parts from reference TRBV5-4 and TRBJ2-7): ETGVTQSPTHLIKTRGQQVTLRCSSQSGHNTVSWYQQALGQGPQFIFQYYREEENGRGNFPPRFSGLQFPNYSSELNVNALELDDSALYLCASSLGAGQTYEQYFGPGTRLTVT.

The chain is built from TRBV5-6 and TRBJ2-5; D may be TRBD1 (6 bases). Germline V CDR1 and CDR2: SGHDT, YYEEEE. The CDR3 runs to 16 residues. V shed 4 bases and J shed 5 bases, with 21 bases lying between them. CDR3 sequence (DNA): TGTGCCAGCAGCCCAGAGGCCGGCAGGGGTGCCGAGACCCAGTACTTC. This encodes CASSPEAGRGAETQYF. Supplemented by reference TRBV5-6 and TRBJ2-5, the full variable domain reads DAGVTQSPTHLIKTRGQQVTLRCSPKSGHDTVSWYQQALGQGPQFIFQYYEEEERQRGNFPDRFSGHQFPNYSSELNVNALLLGDSALYLCASSPEAGRGAETQYFGPGTRLLVL.

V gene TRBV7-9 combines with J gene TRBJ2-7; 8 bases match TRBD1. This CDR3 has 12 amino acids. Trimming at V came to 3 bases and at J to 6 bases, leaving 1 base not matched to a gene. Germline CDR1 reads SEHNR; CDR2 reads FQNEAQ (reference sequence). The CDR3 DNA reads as TGTGCCAGCAGCTTCGACAGGGGCGAGCAGTACTTC. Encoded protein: CASSFDRGEQYF.

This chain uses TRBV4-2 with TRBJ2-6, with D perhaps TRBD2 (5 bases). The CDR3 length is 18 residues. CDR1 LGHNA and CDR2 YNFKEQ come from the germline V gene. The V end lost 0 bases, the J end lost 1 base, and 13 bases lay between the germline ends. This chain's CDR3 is CASSQDEGGRSGANVLTF. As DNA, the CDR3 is TGTGCCAGCAGCCAAGATGAGGGCGGAAGATCTGGGGCCAACGTCCTGACTTTC.

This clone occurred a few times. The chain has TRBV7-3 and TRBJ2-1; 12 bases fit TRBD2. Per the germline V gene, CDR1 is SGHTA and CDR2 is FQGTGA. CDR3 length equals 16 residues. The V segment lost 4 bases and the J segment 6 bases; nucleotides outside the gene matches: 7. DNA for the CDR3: TGTGCCAGCAGCTCGACTAGCGGGAGCATAGGCAATGAGCAGTTCTTC. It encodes CASSSTSGSIGNEQFF.

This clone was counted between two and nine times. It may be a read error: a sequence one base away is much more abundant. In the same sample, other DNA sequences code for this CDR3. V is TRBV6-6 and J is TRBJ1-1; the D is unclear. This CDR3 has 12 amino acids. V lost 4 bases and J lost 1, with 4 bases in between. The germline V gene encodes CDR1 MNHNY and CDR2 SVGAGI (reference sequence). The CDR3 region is CASSSGNTEAFF. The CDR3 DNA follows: TGTGCCAGCAGTTCGGGGAACACTGAAGCTTTCTTT.

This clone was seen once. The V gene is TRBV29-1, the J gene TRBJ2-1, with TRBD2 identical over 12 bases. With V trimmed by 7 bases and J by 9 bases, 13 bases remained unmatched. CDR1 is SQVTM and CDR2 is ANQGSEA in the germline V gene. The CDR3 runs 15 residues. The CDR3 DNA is TGCAGCGGGGTTTTGACTAGCGGGAGAGGGGGTGAGCAGTTCTTC. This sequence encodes CSGVLTSGRGGEQFF.

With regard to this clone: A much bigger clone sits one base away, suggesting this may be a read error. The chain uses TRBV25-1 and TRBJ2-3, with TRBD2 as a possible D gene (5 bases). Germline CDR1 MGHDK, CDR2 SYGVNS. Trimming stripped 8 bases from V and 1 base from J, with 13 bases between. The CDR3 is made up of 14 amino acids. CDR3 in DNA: TGTGCCAGCTCGAAGAAGGGAGGCACAGATACGCAGTATTTT. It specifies CASSKKGGTDTQYF.

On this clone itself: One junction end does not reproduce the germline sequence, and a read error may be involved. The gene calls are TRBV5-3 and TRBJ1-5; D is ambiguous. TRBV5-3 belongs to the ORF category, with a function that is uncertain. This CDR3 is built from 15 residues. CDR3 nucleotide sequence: TGTGCCAGCAGCTTATCGACCGATAGCAATCAGCCCCAGCATTTT. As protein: CASSLSTDSNQPQHF.

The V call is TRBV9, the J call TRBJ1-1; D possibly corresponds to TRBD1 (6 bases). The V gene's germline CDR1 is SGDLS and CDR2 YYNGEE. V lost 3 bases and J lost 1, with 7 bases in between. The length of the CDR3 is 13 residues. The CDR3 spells CASSEGGNTEAFF. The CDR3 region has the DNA TGTGCCAGCAGCGAGGGGGGGAACACTGAAGCTTTCTTT.

CDR3 bases: TGTGCCAGCAGTTACTCAGCGCTCCCTTACAATGAGCAGTTCTTC. It codes for CASSYSALPYNEQFF. V usage is TRBV6-5 and J usage is TRBJ2-1; D ambiguous. The germline V gene has CDR1 MNHEY and CDR2 SVGAGI. This CDR3 is built from 15 residues. V lost 0 bases, J lost 4 bases, and 10 bases lay in between.

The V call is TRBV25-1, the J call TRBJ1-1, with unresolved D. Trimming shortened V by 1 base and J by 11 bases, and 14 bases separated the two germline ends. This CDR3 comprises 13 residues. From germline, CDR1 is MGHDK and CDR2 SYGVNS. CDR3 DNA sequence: TGTGCCAGCAGTGAATCGGGAGGGAAAAACGCTTTCTTT. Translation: CASSESGGKNAFF. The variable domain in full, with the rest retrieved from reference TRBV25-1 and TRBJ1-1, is EADIYQTPRYLVIGTGKKITLECSQTMGHDKMYWYQQDPGMELHLIHYSYGVNSTEKGDLSSESTVSRIRTEHFPLTLESARPSHTSQYLCASSESGGKNAFFGQGTRLTVV.

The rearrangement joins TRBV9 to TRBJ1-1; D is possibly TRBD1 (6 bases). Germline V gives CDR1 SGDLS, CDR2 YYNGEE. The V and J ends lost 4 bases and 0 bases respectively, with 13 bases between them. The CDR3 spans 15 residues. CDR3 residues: CASSSQTGLNTEAFF. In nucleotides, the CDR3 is TGTGCCAGCAGCTCTCAGACAGGCCTGAACACTGAAGCTTTCTTT.

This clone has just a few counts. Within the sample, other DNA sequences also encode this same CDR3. The DNA for the CDR3 is TGTGCCAGCAGCGTTGGGGGCGACTATGGCTACACCTTC. Amino acids: CASSVGGDYGYTF. The chain links TRBV9 to TRBJ1-2; D is perhaps TRBD1 (6 bases). The V and J ends lost 2 bases and 3 bases respectively, with 8 bases between them. This CDR3 contains 13 residues. Germline V gene lookup returns CDR1 SGDLS and CDR2 YYNGEE. Full variable domain (rest looked up from reference TRBV9 and TRBJ1-2): DSGVTQTPKHLITATGQRVTLRCSPRSGDLSVYWYQQSLDQGLQFLIQYYNGEERAKGNILERFSAQQFPDLHSELNLSSLELGDSALYFCASSVGGDYGYTFGSGTRLTVV.

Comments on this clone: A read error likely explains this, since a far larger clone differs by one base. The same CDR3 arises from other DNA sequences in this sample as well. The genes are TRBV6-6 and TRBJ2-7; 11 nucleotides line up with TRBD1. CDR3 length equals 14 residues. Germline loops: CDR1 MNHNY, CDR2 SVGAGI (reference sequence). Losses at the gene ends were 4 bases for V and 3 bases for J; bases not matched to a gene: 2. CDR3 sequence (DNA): TGTGCCAGCAGTTCCGGGACAGGGGGCTACGAGCAGTACTTC. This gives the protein CASSSGTGGYEQYF.

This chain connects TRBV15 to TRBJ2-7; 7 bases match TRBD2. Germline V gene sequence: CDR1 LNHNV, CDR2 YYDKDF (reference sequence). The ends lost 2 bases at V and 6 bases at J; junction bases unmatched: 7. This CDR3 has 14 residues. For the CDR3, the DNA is TGTGCCACCAGCAGATTAGCGGGTTTGGTCGAGCAGTACTTC. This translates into CATSRLAGLVEQYF.

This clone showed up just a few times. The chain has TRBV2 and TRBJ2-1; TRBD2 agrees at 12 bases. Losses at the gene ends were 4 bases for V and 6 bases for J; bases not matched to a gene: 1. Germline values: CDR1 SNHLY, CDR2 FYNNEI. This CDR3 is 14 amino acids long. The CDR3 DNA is TGTGCCAGCAGTGGGACTAGCGGGGTCAATGAGCAGTTCTTC. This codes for CASSGTSGVNEQFF.

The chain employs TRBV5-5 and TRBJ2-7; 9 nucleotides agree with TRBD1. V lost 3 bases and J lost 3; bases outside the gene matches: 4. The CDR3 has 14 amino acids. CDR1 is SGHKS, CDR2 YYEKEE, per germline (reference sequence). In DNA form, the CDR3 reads TGTGCCAGCAGCTCTCCGGGACAGGGCTACGAGCAGTACTTC. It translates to CASSSPGQGYEQYF.

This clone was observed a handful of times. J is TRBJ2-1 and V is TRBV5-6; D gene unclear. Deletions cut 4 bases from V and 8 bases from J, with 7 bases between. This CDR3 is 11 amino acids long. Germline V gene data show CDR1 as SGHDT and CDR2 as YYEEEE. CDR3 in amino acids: CASSRFYEQFF. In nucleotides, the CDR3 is TGTGCCAGCAGCCGTTTCTATGAGCAGTTCTTC.

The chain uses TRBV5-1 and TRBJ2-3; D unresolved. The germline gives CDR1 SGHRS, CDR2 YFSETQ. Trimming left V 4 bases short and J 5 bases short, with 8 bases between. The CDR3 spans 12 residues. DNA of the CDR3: TGCGCCAGCAGCCTATCTTTAGATACGCAGTATTTT. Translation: CASSLSLDTQYF.